The 20 T cell receptor beta chains in this list originate from one sample, sequenced in a study of human CD8 memory T cell subsets. Generation of TCR beta libraries used UMI-labeled 5' RACE. TCRdb reprocessed the 5' RACE reads and stores each CDR3 protein as one record, lacking DNA. The repertoire shows around 19,000 distinct CDR3 sequences; the top ten hold about 5%. The sequenced sample was CD8+ T cells from PBMCs. These receptors originate from a human donor in good health.

V gene TRBV7-6 combines with J gene TRBJ2-1; the TCRdb D gene call, TRBD2, has no DNA to confirm it. This CDR3 has 16 residues. Per the germline V gene, CDR1 is SGHVS and CDR2 is FNYEAQ. CDR3 sequence reads: CASSLELAGAHNEQFF.

The gene calls are TRBV15 and TRBJ1-1. The CDR3 is made up of 15 amino acids. Germline loops: CDR1 LNHNV, CDR2 YYDKDF (reference sequence). CDR3: CATSRWTGRNTEAFF.

The J gene is TRBJ2-5, the V gene TRBV2; lacking DNA, the TRBD1 call made by TCRdb goes unchecked. This CDR3 comprises 14 residues. Germline assignment: CDR1 SNHLY and CDR2 FYNNEI. CDR3 loop: CASSETGGGETQYF.

This clonotype registers medium-sized by frequency. This rearrangement joins TRBV20-1 to TRBJ2-7; TCRdb indicates TRBD2, and absent DNA this call remains unverified. The CDR3 loop spans 15 amino acids. Germline V gene lookup returns CDR1 DFQATT and CDR2 SNEGSKA (reference sequence). Here the CDR3 reads CSAEQRDSNSYEQYF.

The V gene is TRBV15, the J gene TRBJ2-1; TCRdb proposes TRBD1, but this gene call is untestable without DNA. The CDR3 is made up of 16 amino acids. The V gene's germline CDR1 is LNHNV and CDR2 YYDKDF (reference sequence). The CDR3 sequence is CATSEWGRSSYNEQFF.

The chain employs TRBV11-2 and TRBJ2-2. The CDR3 is made up of 13 amino acids. Germline CDR1 is SGHAT and CDR2 is FQNNGV. CDR3 in amino acids: CASSLGPTGELFF.

The V call is TRBV20-1, the J call TRBJ1-1. This CDR3 spans 16 amino acids. Germline lookup yields CDR1 DFQATT and CDR2 SNEGSKA (reference sequence). This chain's CDR3 is CSARDPEAAMNTEAFF.

The rearrangement joins TRBV7-9 to TRBJ2-7; the TRBD2 assignment by TCRdb is unverifiable without DNA. The germline V gene has CDR1 SEHNR and CDR2 FQNEAQ (reference sequence). CDR3 length: 18 amino acids. This CDR3 reads CASSPWGGSGLPPYEQYF.

V usage is TRBV6-2 or TRBV6-3 and J usage is TRBJ2-1. Germline V lookup: CDR1 MNHEY, CDR2 SVGEGT. CDR3 size: 13 residues. The CDR3 reads CASSYSQYNEQFF.

This chain connects TRBV4-1 to TRBJ1-6; no DNA is available, so the TRBD1 call from TCRdb remains unchecked. Germline V gene lookup returns CDR1 MGHRA and CDR2 YSYEKL. This CDR3 contains 15 residues. CDR3 loop: CASNGQGASNSPLHF.

V gene TRBV5-1 combines with J gene TRBJ2-1. CDR3 size: 13 residues. Germline CDR1 reads SGHRS; CDR2 reads YFSETQ. CDR3 sequence: CASSLDRYNEQFF. Supplemented by reference TRBV5-1 and TRBJ2-1, the full variable domain reads KAGVTQTPRYLIKTRGQQVTLSCSPISGHRSVSWYQQTPGQGLQFLFEYFSETQRNKGNFPGRFSGRQFSNSRSEMNVSTLELGDSALYLCASSLDRYNEQFFGPGTRLTVL.

The chain employs TRBV7-9 and TRBJ2-3; no DNA is available, so the TRBD1 call from TCRdb remains unchecked. The CDR3 is 14 amino acids. Germline V gene sequence: CDR1 SEHNR, CDR2 FQNEAQ (reference sequence). This chain's CDR3 is CASSLAHTGDTQYF.

The chain joins TRBV7-8 to TRBJ2-1; TCRdb calls TRBD2, which cannot be checked without DNA. CDR1 and CDR2 from the germline V gene are SGHVS and FQNEAQ. The CDR3 contains 15 residues. The CDR3 loop reads CASSLRRDYHNEQFF.

The chain employs TRBV4-2 and TRBJ2-7; TCRdb indicates TRBD1, and absent DNA this call remains unverified. The germline V gene has CDR1 LGHNA and CDR2 YNFKEQ. The CDR3 covers 15 residues. CDR3 protein: CASSQDRDSSYEQYF.

This chain connects TRBV20-1 to TRBJ2-1; TCRdb picks TRBD2, but there is no DNA to check that call. In germline, CDR1 is DFQATT, CDR2 SNEGSKA (reference sequence). The CDR3 length is 19 residues. The CDR3 loop is CSAPVENRASLSSYNEQFF.

The CDR3 loop is CASEPGTVQTDTQYF. The V gene is TRBV28, the J gene TRBJ2-3; TCRdb's D call, TRBD1, is unchecked because there is no DNA. The germline V gene has CDR1 MDHEN and CDR2 SYDVKM. The CDR3 sequence is 15 residues long.

The chain employs TRBV20-1 and TRBJ1-2. This CDR3 is 13 amino acids long. Germline V gene data show CDR1 as DFQATT and CDR2 as SNEGSKA (reference sequence). CDR3 protein: CSARTAQGYGYTF.

This rearrangement joins TRBV6-1 to TRBJ2-7; TCRdb's D call of TRBD2 is untestable without DNA. The CDR3 has 17 residues. The V gene's germline CDR1 is MNHNS and CDR2 SASEGT. The CDR3 is CAALQEGERVSSYEQYF.

V usage is TRBV28 and J usage is TRBJ2-5; without DNA, the TCRdb call of TRBD1 cannot be checked. The CDR3 contains 15 residues. Germline lookup yields CDR1 MDHEN and CDR2 SYDVKM. CDR3 sequence reads: CASRSYQGSGETQYF. The full variable domain, its missing parts supplied by reference TRBV28 and TRBJ2-5, is DVKVTQSSRYLVKRTGEKVFLECVQDMDHENMFWYRQDPGLGLRLIYFSYDVKMKEKGDIPEGYSVSREKKERFSLILESASTNQTSMYLCASRSYQGSGETQYFGPGTRLLVL.

The rearrangement uses TRBV13 and TRBJ1-4. This CDR3 region has 14 residues. Germline V gives CDR1 PRHDT, CDR2 FYEKMQ (reference sequence). Here the CDR3 reads CASSLRSSGEKLFF.